This T cell receptor beta chain is from a study of regulatory T cells in long-lasting Graves disease. HTBI primers from iRepertoire and Arm-PCR of CDR3 regions yielded the TCR beta libraries. TCRdb itself ran the multiplex PCR reads through MiXCR, one entry per CDR3 protein. The table includes about 450,000 distinct CDR3 sequences, over 15% detected once. This clonotype was counted ten times or more. Regarding time point: newly diagnosed GD, antithyroid drugs for less than 3 months. The TCR library was made from RNA extracted from PBMCs. Trimming removed 6 bases from V and 6 bases from J; junction bases left unmatched: 4. Germline CDR1 and CDR2: KGHSH and LQKENI. CDR3 length: 13 residues. This sample also appeared in a second study, on T cells in Graves' hyperthyroidism and ophthalmopathy. That work states: The HTBI set primed first-round TCR CDR3 RT-PCR.

This clonotype was sampled from a woman aged 30 to 39 with Graves disease. Sequenced material: peripheral blood mononuclear cells (PBMCs), taken at new diagnosis, from a patient treated with antithyroid drugs. The chain joins TRBV18 to TRBJ2-1; 8 bases fit TRBD1. CDR3 sequence: CASSATGGNEQFF. CDR3 nucleotide sequence: TGTGCCAGCTCGGCAACAGGGGGCAATGAGCAGTTCTTC.